This TCR beta chain was identified during a study of tumor and adjacent non-tumor tissue in lung cancer. About the study: Patients were aged roughly 30 to 76, roughly 9 men and a handful of women, stage I to III. On average, productive TCRbeta reads reached 4 million to 4.5 million per sample. Study-wide results and caveats: Tumor TCR diversity, when higher, was linked to shorter survival.

About this clonotype: Its antigen is as yet unknown. A junction boundary mismatches the germline segment, possibly from a read error.

This sample's RNA came from whole unsorted tissue. The normal lung tissue was taken more than 3 cm from the tumor edge. Chemotherapy-naive patients with new lung cancer underwent thoracic surgery in China, August–late 2014. Germline loops: CDR1 ENHRY, CDR2 SYGVKD. This CDR3 region has 15 residues. A modified ARM-PCR protocol with three rounds of nested PCR amplified TCRbeta. TCRdb used MiXCR to reprocess the multiplex PCR reads, holding one entry per CDR3 protein. This table holds some 100,000 distinct CDR3 sequences, about 60% found once. The clonotype originates from a young man with non-small cell lung cancer. This chain joins TRBV10-3 and TRBJ2-2, with 9 bases aligning to TRBD1. Sequencing was performed on distant non-tumor lung tissue. CDR3 residues: CAISRDRVVTGGLFF. The CDR3 nucleotides read TGTGCCATCAGTCGGGACAGGGTAGTAACCGGGGGGCTGTTTTTT.